This T cell receptor beta chain was captured by sequencing in a study of blood T cell repertoires in COVID-19. Per the original data handling: Nucleated cell number was recorded as an estimate derived from reference gene primer amplification. The table came from immunoSEQ multiplex PCR; TCRdb's copy has only in-frame clones and leaves some out. The V and J calls and the clone size are those of that table, but D and trimming were determined from the DNA. The sample has under 20,000 clones, 90% to 95% seen once. The CDR3 extends over 14 amino acids. V lost 8 bases, J lost 0 bases, and 12 bases lay in between. Germline V gives CDR1 SGHTA, CDR2 FQGTGA.

V is TRBV7-3 and J is TRBJ2-3; D possibly corresponds to TRBD2 (6 bases). The sequence was collected from a woman in her forties or fifties with active COVID-19. Sequencing used peripheral blood. The CDR3 loop reads CASSSGTSTDTQYF. CDR3 DNA: TGTGCCAGCTCGTCCGGGACTAGCACAGATACGCAGTATTTT.